The 8 T cell receptor beta chains below were found in one sample sequenced in a study of long-term antiretroviral therapy in people with HIV. It was version v3.0 of the immunoSEQ assay that was run at survey level. The repertoire was sequenced with immunoSEQ multiplex PCR; TCRdb's copy has only in-frame clones and lacks some. The profile shows 35,000 to 45,000 clones, 75% to 90% of them singletons. The source was unsorted PBMCs, collected 2.2 years after starting antiretroviral therapy. These receptor sequences come from a man between 18 and 35 years old with HIV.

This chain joins TRBV6-1 and TRBJ2-2; 10 nucleotides match TRBD1. The CDR3 is made up of 17 amino acids. Per germline, CDR1 MNHNS and CDR2 SASEGT. V trimming: 1 base; J trimming: 6 bases; junction bases outside the gene matches: 8. CDR3: CASSEVRTGTGAGELFF. The CDR3 region has the DNA TGTGCCAGCAGTGAAGTAAGAACCGGGACAGGGGCCGGGGAGCTGTTTTTT.

The gene calls are TRBV9 and TRBJ2-7, with 7 bases lining up with TRBD2. Germline V gene lookup returns CDR1 SGDLS and CDR2 YYNGEE. Unmatched junction bases numbered 9, after V lost 3 bases and J lost 3 bases. The CDR3 covers 15 residues. CDR3 in amino acids: CASSAGLEQYYEQYF. In DNA form, the CDR3 reads TGTGCCAGCAGCGCCGGACTAGAACAATACTACGAGCAGTACTTC. The full variable domain, rest sourced from reference TRBV9 and TRBJ2-7, is DSGVTQTPKHLITATGQRVTLRCSPRSGDLSVYWYQQSLDQGLQFLIQYYNGEERAKGNILERFSAQQFPDLHSELNLSSLELGDSALYFCASSAGLEQYYEQYFGPGTRLTVT.

This clone occurred once. The chain combines TRBV28 with TRBJ1-4; D gene unclear. Germline CDR1 is MDHEN and CDR2 is SYDVKM. This CDR3 spans 12 amino acids. Deletions cut 6 bases from V and 4 bases from J, with 6 bases between. CDR3 sequence: CASSSSNEKLFF. CDR3 DNA: TGTGCCAGCAGCTCTAGTAATGAAAAACTGTTTTTT.

The chain carries TRBV12-5 and TRBJ2-3; 9 bases agree with TRBD2. The germline V gene has CDR1 LGHNT and CDR2 FRNRAP. This CDR3 comprises 15 residues. Trimming at V came to 7 bases and at J to 5 bases, leaving 10 bases not matched to a gene. The CDR3, as DNA: TGTGCTAGTGCTAGAGGCGGCGGGAGGGGAGATACGCAGTATTTT. Translation: CASARGGGRGDTQYF.

This sequence joins TRBV6-1 and TRBJ1-5, with D hard to call. Trimming took off 4 bases at V and 5 bases at J, with 9 bases between the two ends. Germline V lookup: CDR1 MNHNS, CDR2 SASEGT. The CDR3 is made up of 13 amino acids. The CDR3 nucleotides are TGTGCCAGCAGTGGCGAGTCGTATCAGCCCCAGCATTTT. It is translated as CASSGESYQPQHF.

J is TRBJ2-5 and V is TRBV5-5; 7 nucleotides align to TRBD2. V was pared by 0 bases and J by 5 bases, with 19 bases of the junction left unmatched. The CDR3 has 19 residues. In germline, CDR1 is SGHKS, CDR2 YYEKEE (reference sequence). In DNA, the CDR3 is TGTGCCAGCAGCTTGGTACGTAGGCTAGCGGACAACACTGGGGAGACCCAGTACTTC. Protein: CASSLVRRLADNTGETQYF.

The rearrangement uses TRBV2 and TRBJ2-5, with 8 bases aligning to TRBD1. The junction had 4 bases not matched to a gene; V was cut back by 5 bases and J by 5 bases. The CDR3 runs 13 residues. The germline V gene encodes CDR1 SNHLY and CDR2 FYNNEI. Written as DNA, the CDR3 is TGTGCCAGCAGTTCGACAGGGGTGGAGACCCAGTACTTC. It yields the protein CASSSTGVETQYF.

As DNA, the CDR3 is TGTGCCAGTTGTCGTTCGGGACTCATAAGCCAGGCTTCCTACAATGAGCAGTTCTTC. Amino acids: CASCRSGLISQASYNEQFF. The chain recombines TRBV28 with TRBJ2-1; weak D call: TRBD2 (6 bases). Germline values: CDR1 MDHEN, CDR2 SYDVKM. Trimming stripped 9 bases from V and 1 base from J, with 28 bases between. This CDR3 comprises 19 residues. Combining the CDR3 with reference TRBV28 and TRBJ2-1 gives the whole variable domain DVKVTQSSRYLVKRTGEKVFLECVQDMDHENMFWYRQDPGLGLRLIYFSYDVKMKEKGDIPEGYSVSREKKERFSLILESASTNQTSMYLCASCRSGLISQASYNEQFFGPGTRLTVL.